The clone carrying this T cell receptor (beta chain) was seen ten or more times. What it recognizes is unknown. This sample stems from a study of early T cells in non-severe SARS-CoV-2 infection. Study-wide background: Bulk RNA isolated from unsorted whole blood underwent sequencing; chains were not paired.

Unique molecular identifiers were affixed to single, distinct cDNA molecules. TCRdb re-derived calls from the 5' RACE reads in MiXCR, one entry per CDR3 protein. This sample has under 70,000 distinct CDR3 sequences, with about an eighth found just once. Study outcomes and limitations: Clonotype matching in VDJdb favored anti-spike CD8 responses and did not capture private and CD4 specificities.

This receptor was identified in an adult who was a healthcare worker with PCR-confirmed SARS-CoV-2 infection or an uninfected control (not recorded which). The sample comprised whole blood.

The CDR3 region has the DNA TGTGCCAGCAGCCGTGGGACAGGGGTGCGGGAAAAACTGTTTTTT. It translates to CASSRGTGVREKLFF. This chain uses TRBV3-1 with TRBJ1-4; the match to TRBD1 covers 10 bases. The germline V gene has CDR1 LGHDT and CDR2 YNNKEL (reference sequence). This CDR3 has 15 amino acids. The V segment lost 4 bases and the J segment 8 bases; nucleotides outside the gene matches: 7.